Presented here are 30 T cell receptor beta chains from one specimen sequenced in a study of cytomegalovirus exposure and HLA in healthy donors. It was with 60 Vbeta and 13 Jbeta primers that the PCR ran. The assay was immunoSEQ multiplex PCR, and TCRdb's table has in-frame clones only and misses some. In the table there are 150,000 to 200,000 clones, approximately 85% of which are singletons. Sequenced input: PBMCs. These receptors originate from a man younger than 30 in good health and CMV-seropositive.

This chain links TRBV6-1 with TRBJ1-4; 7 bases are shared with TRBD1. This CDR3 has 11 amino acids. Trimming at V came to 7 bases and at J to 10 bases, leaving 3 bases not matched to a gene. Germline loops: CDR1 MNHNS, CDR2 SASEGT. The CDR3 nucleotides read TGTGCCAGCACCCACAGGGGAAAACTGTTTTTT. This translates into CASTHRGKLFF.

This chain uses TRBV19 with TRBJ2-7; 7 positions match TRBD2. The V and J ends lost 3 bases and 4 bases, in that order; junction bases with no gene match: 6. Germline assignment: CDR1 LNHDA and CDR2 SQIVND (reference sequence). The CDR3 length is 14 residues. CDR3 loop: CASSISFSGYEQYF. In nucleotides, the CDR3 is TGTGCCAGTAGTATTTCTTTTAGCGGGTACGAGCAGTACTTC.

The sample holds a few counts of this clone. The CDR3 sequence is CSAREGGGTGELFF. The CDR3, as DNA: TGCAGCGCCCGTGAGGGCGGGGGCACCGGGGAGCTGTTTTTT. The chain joins TRBV29-1 to TRBJ2-2; 7 bases line up with TRBD2. This CDR3 comprises 14 residues. Looked up from germline, CDR1 is SQVTM and CDR2 is ANQGSEA. The trim removed 7 bases at V and 4 bases at J, leaving 9 bases unmatched.

This chain joins TRBV7-2 and TRBJ1-4; D is unclear. The V end lost 2 bases, the J end lost 1 base, and 11 bases lay between the germline ends. The CDR3 runs 16 residues. In germline, CDR1 is SGHTA, CDR2 FQGNSA. The CDR3 DNA reads TGTGCCAGCAGCTTAATTTCGGGGATAACTAATGAAAAACTGTTTTTT. It codes for CASSLISGITNEKLFF.

CDR3 residues: CASSSRVALNSPLHF. The CDR3 DNA reads as TGTGCCAGCAGCTCCAGGGTGGCTCTTAATTCACCCCTCCACTTT. The chain employs TRBV11-2 and TRBJ1-6; D perhaps matches TRBD1 (5 bases). V was trimmed by 4 bases and J by 6 bases, leaving 13 bases between them. Looked up from germline, CDR1 is SGHAT and CDR2 is FQNNGV. The CDR3 has 15 amino acids. Based on the CDR3 plus reference TRBV11-2 and TRBJ1-6, the full variable domain is EAGVAQSPRYKIIEKRQSVAFWCNPISGHATLYWYQQILGQGPKLLIQFQNNGVVDDSQLPKDRFSAERLKGVDSTLKIQPAKLEDSAVYLCASSSRVALNSPLHFGNGTRLTVT.

Comment on this clone: Because the CDR3's place on the DNA is in doubt, the DNA is left out and the CDR3 is given as listed by TCRdb. This sample also contains other DNA sequences that code for the same CDR3. The V gene is TRBV5-1, the J gene TRBJ2-1; TRBD2, the table's D call, was not compared with the DNA. A total of 15 residues make up the CDR3, ends included. CDR1 is SGHRS and CDR2 is YFSETQ in the germline V gene. CDR3 region: CASSSSGGSYNEQFF.

This clone was seen once. The genes are TRBV30 and TRBJ1-1; possible D gene TRBD1, 6 bases. The CDR3 contains 14 residues. V lost 5 bases, J lost 1 base, and 14 bases lay in between. Per the germline V gene, CDR1 is GTSNPN and CDR2 is SVGIG (reference sequence). CDR3: CAWGGADWNTEAFF. The CDR3 DNA reads as TGTGCCTGGGGGGGGGCGGACTGGAACACTGAAGCTTTCTTT.

The chain uses TRBV13 and TRBJ1-1; D unresolved. V was shortened by 6 bases and J by 5 bases, with 10 bases between the two germline ends. The CDR3 spans 12 residues. CDR1 is PRHDT, CDR2 FYEKMQ, per germline (reference sequence). CDR3: CASSPGGTEAFF. CDR3 nucleotide sequence: TGTGCCAGCAGTCCTGGAGGTACTGAAGCTTTCTTT.

The chain joins TRBV7-2 to TRBJ2-1, with 11 nucleotides matching TRBD2. V lost 1 base and J lost 7; bases outside the gene matches: 3. The CDR3 extends over 15 amino acids. Germline-derived CDR1 and CDR2 are SGHTA and FQGNSA. CDR3 residues: CASSLVPSGGNEQFF. In DNA form, the CDR3 reads TGTGCCAGCAGCTTAGTCCCTAGCGGGGGGAATGAGCAGTTCTTC.

The chain uses TRBV29-1 and TRBJ1-1, with D possibly being TRBD1 (5 bases). The V end lost 4 bases, the J end lost 3 bases, and 9 bases lay between the germline ends. CDR3 size: 12 residues. Germline V gives CDR1 SQVTM, CDR2 ANQGSEA. The CDR3, as DNA: TGCAGCGTTGCCAGGGATCACACTGAAGCTTTCTTT. It codes for CSVARDHTEAFF. Full variable domain (outside the CDR3, taken from reference TRBV29-1 and TRBJ1-1): SAVISQKPSRDICQRGTSLTIQCQVDSQVTMMFWYRQQPGQSLTLIATANQGSEATYESGFVIDKFPISRPNLTFSTLTVSNMSPEDSSIYLCSVARDHTEAFFGQGTRLTVV.

The chain has TRBV7-2 and TRBJ2-3; D unresolved. V was shortened by 6 bases and J by 4 bases, with 11 bases between the two germline ends. Germline-derived CDR1 and CDR2 are SGHTA and FQGNSA. The CDR3 runs 13 residues. CDR3 nucleotide sequence: TGTGCCAGCAGTCTTTCTCCGGCAGATACGCAGTATTTT. Translated, it gives CASSLSPADTQYF. The whole variable domain, filled in from reference TRBV7-2 and TRBJ2-3, reads GAGVSQSPSNKVTEKGKDVELRCDPISGHTALYWYRQSLGQGLEFLIYFQGNSAPDKSGLPSDRFSAERTGGSVSTLTIQRTQQEDSAVYLCASSLSPADTQYFGPGTRLTVL.

This clone showed up just a few times. The chain uses TRBV6-4 and TRBJ1-4; 7 bases line up with TRBD1. Unmatched junction bases numbered 4, after V lost 5 bases and J lost 7 bases. Germline CDR1 is MRHNA and CDR2 is SNTAGT. CDR3 size: 13 residues. The CDR3 DNA sequence: TGTGCCAGCAGTCGGAACAGGGGTGAAAAACTGTTTTTT. Translation: CASSRNRGEKLFF.

The sample holds one count of this clone. CDR3 sequence reads: CASSQDTGALNTEAFF. The DNA of the CDR3 is TGTGCCAGCAGCCAAGATACAGGGGCCCTGAACACTGAAGCTTTCTTT. The chain links TRBV14 to TRBJ1-1; TRBD1 aligns across 7 bases. V shed 0 bases, J shed 0 bases, and the junction held 4 bases outside the gene matches. Germline CDR1 is SGHDN and CDR2 is FVKESK. CDR3 length equals 16 residues.

The count of this clone is one. The chain links TRBV6-1 to TRBJ1-2, with D uncertain. Germline values: CDR1 MNHNS, CDR2 SASEGT. Trimming cost V 4 bases and J 7 bases, with 19 bases left between them. There are 15 residues in the CDR3. Written as DNA, the CDR3 is TGTGCCAGCAGTGTCCTACAGTTTTGGGGAGCTGGCTACACCTTC. Translation: CASSVLQFWGAGYTF.

The rearrangement links TRBV2 to TRBJ1-1, with 8 nucleotides matching TRBD1. Germline V gene data show CDR1 as SNHLY and CDR2 as FYNNEI. This CDR3 contains 15 residues. Germline trimming cut 2 bases from V and 8 bases from J; bases unmatched to any gene: 10. The CDR3 reads CASSEFIWTGIEAFF. The CDR3 coding sequence is TGTGCCAGCAGTGAATTTATATGGACAGGGATCGAAGCTTTCTTT.

This clone was counted between two and nine times. The rearrangement uses TRBV7-2 and TRBJ1-2; TRBD1 is a possible D gene (6 bases). The V gene's germline CDR1 is SGHTA and CDR2 FQGNSA. Trimming took off 1 base at V and 7 bases at J, with 13 bases between the two ends. The CDR3 loop spans 14 amino acids. The CDR3 region has the DNA TGTGCCAGCAGCTTAGACCCCTTAGGGGGTGGCTACACCTTC. It is translated as CASSLDPLGGGYTF.

The chain is built from TRBV14 and TRBJ1-3; 7 bases line up with TRBD1. With V trimmed by 1 base and J by 3 bases, 6 bases remained unmatched. The CDR3 sequence is 16 residues long. Germline V gives CDR1 SGHDN, CDR2 FVKESK. CDR3 DNA: TGTGCCAGCAGCCAAGCCCCCGACAGGGTTGGAAACACCATATATTTT. The encoded protein is CASSQAPDRVGNTIYF.

This clone has just one count. The gene calls are TRBV2 and TRBJ1-4, with D possibly being TRBD1 (5 bases). V lost 4 bases to trimming and J lost 5 bases, with 20 bases between them. Germline V gene data show CDR1 as SNHLY and CDR2 as FYNNEI. The CDR3 totals 17 residues. The CDR3 reads CASSAQAPRGANEKLFF. The CDR3 nucleotides are TGTGCCAGCAGTGCTCAAGCCCCTAGGGGCGCGAATGAAAAACTGTTTTTT.

This chain joins TRBV10-3 and TRBJ2-3; 8 bases fit TRBD1. This CDR3 region has 15 residues. The V gene's germline CDR1 is ENHRY and CDR2 SYGVKD. V trimming: 2 bases; J trimming: 3 bases; junction bases outside the gene matches: 4. In DNA, the CDR3 is TGTGCCATCAGTGAGGGGACAGGTTTGACAGATACGCAGTATTTT. Protein: CAISEGTGLTDTQYF.

V is TRBV4-1 and J is TRBJ1-2, with D possibly matching TRBD1 (5 bases). Germline V gene sequence: CDR1 MGHRA, CDR2 YSYEKL. This CDR3 is 15 amino acids long. V was cut by 0 bases and J by 4 bases, with 12 bases left in between. The CDR3 loop is CASSQDQGTVYGYTF. In DNA form, the CDR3 reads TGCGCCAGCAGCCAAGATCAGGGAACCGTCTATGGCTACACCTTC.

Of note for this clone: Other DNA sequences within the sample encode an identical CDR3. This chain joins TRBV6-5 and TRBJ2-7; 9 bases are shared with TRBD1. The CDR3 sequence is 15 residues long. The V gene end was trimmed by 2 bases and the J gene end by 4 bases; junction bases not matched to a gene: 6. CDR1 and CDR2 from the germline V gene are MNHEY and SVGAGI. The CDR3 DNA follows: TGTGCCAGCAGTTACGGAAGCGACAGGGGGTACGAGCAGTACTTC. Its protein product is CASSYGSDRGYEQYF.

The chain is built from TRBV6-1 and TRBJ1-5, with TRBD1 matching 8 bases. Unmatched junction bases numbered 5, after V lost 1 base and J lost 6 bases. The CDR3 consists of 15 residues. Germline loops: CDR1 MNHNS, CDR2 SASEGT. CDR3 bases: TGTGCCAGCAGTGAAGACAGGGGGAGGTTTCAGCCCCAGCATTTT. Protein product: CASSEDRGRFQPQHF.

The table lists this clone with a count of one. The chain uses TRBV7-8 and TRBJ2-7; D possibly corresponds to TRBD2 (5 bases). Germline V gene sequence: CDR1 SGHVS, CDR2 FQNEAQ. Between the trimmed V and J ends, which lost 4 bases and 4 bases, there was a span of 17 bases. The CDR3 spans 15 residues. The CDR3 nucleotides read TGTGCCAGCAGCTACGGACTCCCAGAGAATTACGAGCAGTACTTC. Its translation: CASSYGLPENYEQYF.

This chain uses TRBV29-1 with TRBJ2-2; a possible D gene is TRBD2 (5 bases). CDR3 length: 11 residues. The V gene lost 6 bases and the J gene lost 6 bases, with 8 bases spanning the gap. Per germline, CDR1 SQVTM and CDR2 ANQGSEA. CDR3 amino acids: CSVVGAGELFF. CDR3 bases: TGCAGCGTAGTCGGGGCCGGGGAGCTGTTTTTT.

V and J are TRBV30 and TRBJ1-2; possible D gene TRBD1, 5 bases. The CDR3 spans 12 residues. Germline V CDR1 and CDR2: GTSNPN, SVGIG (reference sequence). The V end lost 4 bases, the J end lost 2 bases, and 8 bases lay between the germline ends. CDR3 region: CAWTTENYGYTF. CDR3 nucleotide sequence: TGTGCCTGGACGACAGAAAACTATGGCTACACCTTC.

The rearrangement joins TRBV7-3 to TRBJ2-2, with 13 bases aligning to TRBD2. V was clipped by 4 bases and J by 4 bases; unmatched bases: 3. This CDR3 region has 16 residues. Germline V gene data show CDR1 as SGHTA and CDR2 as FQGTGA. The CDR3 sequence is CASSSLAGGSTGELFF. The CDR3 coding sequence is TGTGCCAGCAGCTCACTAGCGGGGGGGAGCACCGGGGAGCTGTTTTTT.

The J gene is TRBJ2-1, the V gene TRBV7-7; 13 bases fit TRBD2. The CDR3 loop spans 15 amino acids. With 4 bases clipped from V and 7 bases from J, the junction kept 4 bases outside the gene matches. Per germline, CDR1 SSHAT and CDR2 FNYEAQ (reference sequence). The CDR3 reads CASSSLAGGPNEQFF. The CDR3 DNA reads TGTGCCAGCAGCTCACTAGCGGGGGGGCCAAATGAGCAGTTCTTC.

The rearrangement links TRBV4-3 to TRBJ1-1; 7 bases are a match to TRBD1. J lost 3 bases, V lost 1 base, and 5 bases had no gene match. The CDR3 spans 15 residues. The germline gives CDR1 LGHNA, CDR2 YSLEER. The CDR3, as DNA: TGCGCCAGCAGCCAAGGCGCCAGGGGGTACACTGAAGCTTTCTTT. Protein product: CASSQGARGYTEAFF.

This chain links TRBV6-1 with TRBJ2-5; 10 bases agree with TRBD2. The CDR3 sequence is 14 residues long. V lost 7 bases to trimming and J lost 6 bases; unmatched junction nucleotides: 8. Germline V gene sequence: CDR1 MNHNS, CDR2 SASEGT. The CDR3: CASTLAGVVKTQYF. Written as DNA, the CDR3 is TGTGCCAGCACCCTAGCGGGGGTTGTAAAGACCCAGTACTTC.

CDR3 in DNA: TGTGCCAGCAGCAAGGAGGGACAGCGGAACACCGGGGAGCTGTTTTTT. Its protein product is CASSKEGQRNTGELFF. The rearrangement links TRBV13 to TRBJ2-2, with a weak D call TRBD1 (7 bases). The CDR3 extends over 16 amino acids. Germline CDR1 and CDR2: PRHDT and FYEKMQ (reference sequence). With 5 bases removed from V and 1 base from J, the gap between germline ends came to 14 bases. Full variable domain (missing parts from reference TRBV13 and TRBJ2-2): AAGVIQSPRHLIKEKRETATLKCYPIPRHDTVYWYQQGPGQDPQFLISFYEKMQSDKGSIPDRFSAQQFSDYHSELNMSSLELGDSALYFCASSKEGQRNTGELFFGEGSRLTVL.